This record covers a single T cell receptor beta chain. Survey-level TCR beta sequencing used the immunoSEQ assay. Profiling relied on immunoSEQ multiplex PCR, and the TCRdb table lists in-frame clones only, not all of them. The sample includes under 65,000 clones, more than 80% of them seen just once. Germline V gives CDR1 MNHEY, CDR2 SVGAGI. The CDR3 length is 13 residues. Trimming stripped 4 bases from V and 11 bases from J, with 17 bases between. This chain uses TRBV6-5 with TRBJ1-1, with D hard to call. The TCR was taken from a man between 35 and 55 years old with rheumatoid arthritis. The sample was PBMCs. The CDR3 is CASSSTPPGGAFF. CDR3 sequence (DNA): TGTGCCAGCAGTTCGACTCCGCCGGGAGGGGCTTTCTTT.